A single T cell receptor beta chain is shown here with its context. The antigen is undetermined. The germline gives CDR1 KGHDR, CDR2 SFDVKD. The ends were cut back, 3 bases at V and 7 bases at J, with 9 bases in the middle. The CDR3 consists of 13 residues. This sample was taken from a study of T cell responses to AZD1222 COVID-19 vaccine. The data were produced by immunoSEQ multiplex PCR, yet TCRdb's version contains in-frame clones alone and is incomplete. The repertoire consists of approximately 90,000 clones, with about 86% occurring once and the leading ten covering 6.5% to 7.5%. Study-wide results and limits: Among those given AZD1222, only 5 to 7 were seropositive at baseline.

This specimen was peripheral blood, taken on day 0 of AZD1222 vaccination. The rearrangement joins TRBV24-1 to TRBJ1-5; D remains unclear. This receptor was obtained from an adult in good health. CDR3 region: CATSDADRQPQHF. DNA for the CDR3: TGTGCCACCAGTGATGCGGACCGACAGCCCCAGCATTTT.